These 18 T cell receptor beta chains share one sample of origin, sequenced in a study of Tregs in tolerant kidney transplant recipients. The protocol was immunoSEQ multiplex PCR, while the TCRdb copy is restricted to in-frame clones and leaves out a portion. Here the sample spans 50,000 to 75,000 clones, more than 95% being singletons. The sequenced sample was Tregs from blood, obtained before the transplant. These receptors were collected from a human donor who received a combined kidney and bone marrow transplant.

This rearrangement joins TRBV5-4 to TRBJ2-5; TRBD2 matches 15 bases. Germline V gene lookup returns CDR1 SGHNT and CDR2 YYREEE (reference sequence). V was pared by 2 bases and J by 5 bases, with 7 bases of the junction left unmatched. This CDR3 has 17 amino acids. The CDR3 here is CASSFRTSGRASETQYF. CDR3 in DNA: TGTGCCAGCAGCTTCCGGACTAGCGGGAGGGCCAGCGAGACCCAGTACTTC.

This chain's CDR3 is CASSEKYPQGRTFF. The CDR3 coding sequence is TGTGCCAGCAGTGAAAAGTACCCACAGGGGAGAACTTTCTTT. The V and J genes are TRBV25-1 and TRBJ1-1; 7 nucleotides agree with TRBD1. Looked up from germline, CDR1 is MGHDK and CDR2 is SYGVNS. Germline trimming cut 2 bases from V and 12 bases from J; bases unmatched to any gene: 12. CDR3 size: 14 residues.

The J gene is TRBJ1-2, the V gene TRBV5-1; D is undetermined. CDR1 SGHRS and CDR2 YFSETQ come from the germline V gene. With 0 bases removed from V and 5 bases from J, the gap between germline ends came to 8 bases. The CDR3 loop spans 13 amino acids. CDR3 in amino acids: CASSLDLTYGYTF. The CDR3 DNA is TGCGCCAGCAGCTTGGACCTCACTTATGGCTACACCTTC.

This chain links TRBV6-1 with TRBJ2-1, with a tentative D call TRBD1 (6 bases). Trimming cost V 4 bases and J 8 bases, with 12 bases left between them. Germline values: CDR1 MNHNS, CDR2 SASEGT. This CDR3 has 13 amino acids. CDR3 nucleotide sequence: TGTGCCAGCAGTGTACAGGGTTGGGATGAGCAGTTCTTC. Translating it yields CASSVQGWDEQFF.

The CDR3, as DNA: TGTGCCAGCAGTGAACAGGGGAGGGCTGGGGCCAACGTCCTGACTTTC. It translates to CASSEQGRAGANVLTF. V usage is TRBV2 and J usage is TRBJ2-6; D is possibly TRBD2 (7 bases). There are 16 residues in the CDR3. Germline CDR1 is SNHLY and CDR2 is FYNNEI. V was trimmed by 2 bases and J by 2 bases, leaving 10 bases between them.

The chain couples TRBV7-2 to TRBJ1-1; D is unresolved. Trimming removed 5 bases at V and 11 bases at J, with 12 bases between. This CDR3 comprises 11 residues. Looked up from germline, CDR1 is SGHTA and CDR2 is FQGNSA. CDR3 sequence (DNA): TGTGCCAGCAGCCGGGAGATTCAGGCTTTCTTT. Protein: CASSREIQAFF.

The V gene is TRBV2, the J gene TRBJ1-5; tentative D call: TRBD1 (6 bases). The CDR3 is 15 amino acids. In germline, CDR1 is SNHLY, CDR2 FYNNEI. The V and J ends lost 7 bases and 0 bases respectively, with 13 bases between them. The CDR3 region has the DNA TGTGCCAGCATTAGAGACAGGAATAGCAATCAGCCCCAGCATTTT. As protein: CASIRDRNSNQPQHF.

The gene calls are TRBV7-2 and TRBJ1-4, with 9 bases matching TRBD1. Germline CDR1 SGHTA, CDR2 FQGNSA. The ends lost 6 bases at V and 7 bases at J; junction bases unmatched: 9. The CDR3 loop spans 15 amino acids. Here the CDR3 reads CASSRDRAFGEKLFF. As DNA, the CDR3 is TGTGCCAGCAGTCGGGACAGGGCGTTCGGTGAAAAACTGTTTTTT.

This chain uses TRBV15 with TRBJ1-3; 8 positions agree with TRBD1. Germline CDR1 reads LNHNV; CDR2 reads YYDKDF (reference sequence). V gave up 3 bases and J gave up 1 base; unmatched junction bases: 8. The CDR3 is 17 residues long. The chain's CDR3 is CATSRERTGWSGNTIYF. CDR3 nucleotide sequence: TGTGCCACCAGCAGGGAGAGGACAGGGTGGTCTGGAAACACCATATATTTT.

The rearrangement links TRBV4-1 to TRBJ1-6; D gene unclear. Per the germline V gene, CDR1 is MGHRA and CDR2 is YSYEKL. V was pared by 2 bases and J by 8 bases, with 22 bases between. CDR3 length equals 18 residues. The DNA for the CDR3 is TGCGCCAGCAGCCAAAAGGCCACCCGGGGTGAGGGATATTCACCCCTCCACTTT. Its translation: CASSQKATRGEGYSPLHF.

The chain has TRBV20-1 and TRBJ2-7; maybe TRBD2 (5 bases). Germline V gives CDR1 DFQATT, CDR2 SNEGSKA (reference sequence). This CDR3 has 10 amino acids. V shed 4 bases and J shed 11 bases, with 12 bases lying between them. The CDR3 is CSAIDGLEYF. CDR3 DNA sequence: TGCAGTGCTATAGATGGACTCGAGTACTTC.

This rearrangement joins TRBV7-2 to TRBJ1-3; D may be TRBD1 (6 bases). The CDR3 totals 17 residues. Germline V gene lookup returns CDR1 SGHTA and CDR2 FQGNSA. V lost 1 base, J lost 4 bases, and 17 bases lay in between. The DNA for the CDR3 is TGTGCCAGCAGCTTAGTGGTACGGGGGGGCTCCGGAAACACCATATATTTT. Translated: CASSLVVRGGSGNTIYF.

The sample holds one count of this clone. The chain couples TRBV27 to TRBJ2-1; 9 bases line up with TRBD1. Germline V gives CDR1 MNHEY, CDR2 SMNVEV (reference sequence). The CDR3 has 15 residues. The trim removed 4 bases at V and 4 bases at J, leaving 5 bases unmatched. CDR3 sequence: CASSSVGTGYNEQFF. In DNA form, the CDR3 reads TGTGCCAGCAGTTCCGTCGGGACAGGGTACAATGAGCAGTTCTTC.

The DNA of the CDR3 is TGTGCCAGTATGACAGGCTCAAGAGCGACCCAGTACTTC. Encoded protein: CASMTGSRATQYF. This sequence joins TRBV28 and TRBJ2-5, with D tentatively TRBD1 (6 bases). V was shortened by 9 bases and J by 7 bases, with 18 bases between the two germline ends. The germline CDR1 and CDR2 sequences are MDHEN and SYDVKM. CDR3 size: 13 residues.

The chain employs TRBV5-1 and TRBJ2-3; D not resolved. The germline CDR1 and CDR2 sequences are SGHRS and YFSETQ. CDR3 size: 15 residues. V dropped 6 bases and J dropped 0 bases, with 14 bases sitting between them. Here the CDR3 reads CASMRQTLSTDTQYF. The CDR3 nucleotides read TGCGCCAGCATGAGGCAGACCCTCAGCACAGATACGCAGTATTTT.

This chain joins TRBV5-6 and TRBJ2-7, with D uncertain. V lost 1 base and J lost 1, with 6 bases in between. The CDR3 has 13 amino acids. The germline V gene encodes CDR1 SGHDT and CDR2 YYEEEE. In DNA, the CDR3 is TGTGCCAGCAGCTTGACTATTTCCTACGAGCAGTACTTC. Translated: CASSLTISYEQYF.

The CDR3 DNA reads TGTGCCAGCAGCTTATCAATTTCTACTAGCGGGAGATTGGATAATGAGCAGTTCTTC. As protein: CASSLSISTSGRLDNEQFF. The chain has TRBV7-9 and TRBJ2-1; 11 positions agree with TRBD2. This CDR3 region has 19 residues. CDR1 and CDR2 (germline): SEHNR, FQNEAQ (reference sequence). Losses at the gene ends were 2 bases for V and 7 bases for J; bases not matched to a gene: 16. Together with reference TRBV7-9 and TRBJ2-1, the CDR3 gives the full variable domain: DTGVSQNPRHKITKRGQNVTFRCDPISEHNRLYWYRQTLGQGPEFLTYFQNEAQLEKSRLLSDRFSAERPKGSFSTLEIQRTEQGDSAMYLCASSLSISTSGRLDNEQFFGPGTRLTVL.

The rearrangement uses TRBV7-9 and TRBJ1-2; tentatively, D is TRBD1 (6 bases). V gave up 5 bases and J gave up 4 bases, with 17 bases separating them. The length of the CDR3 is 15 residues. Germline V CDR1 and CDR2: SEHNR, FQNEAQ (reference sequence). The CDR3 sequence: CASSKETGFGYGYTF. The CDR3 coding sequence is TGTGCCAGCAGCAAAGAAACAGGGTTTGGCTATGGCTACACCTTC.